These 8 T cell receptor beta chains originate from one sample sequenced in a study of cytotoxic CD8 clonotypes in ibrutinib-treated CLL. Method: immunoSEQ multiplex PCR; TCRdb's copy keeps in-frame clones and lacks some. This sample has roughly 76,000 clones, with about 84% found just once. The source was PBMCs, collected at disease progression, from a patient treated with ibrutinib. The receptors were gathered from a human donor with chronic lymphocytic leukemia.

CDR3 region: CASSDRNSPLHF. Here the CDR3 DNA reads TGCGCCAGCAGTGACCGGAATTCACCCCTCCACTTT. The rearrangement uses TRBV10-2 and TRBJ1-6, with D unresolved. This CDR3 has 12 amino acids. The germline V gene has CDR1 WSHSY and CDR2 SAAADI. V lost 3 bases, J lost 7 bases, and 4 bases lay in between.

The gene calls are TRBV5-4 and TRBJ2-6; 7 bases match TRBD1. V gave up 2 bases and J gave up 2 bases; unmatched junction bases: 1. Germline assignment: CDR1 SGHNT and CDR2 YYREEE (reference sequence). The CDR3 is 15 amino acids. The CDR3 DNA reads as TGTGCCAGCAGCTTCGGACAGGCTGGGGCCAACGTCCTGACTTTC. It is translated as CASSFGQAGANVLTF. The full variable domain, with the rest looked up from reference TRBV5-4 and TRBJ2-6, is ETGVTQSPTHLIKTRGQQVTLRCSSQSGHNTVSWYQQALGQGPQFIFQYYREEENGRGNFPPRFSGLQFPNYSSELNVNALELDDSALYLCASSFGQAGANVLTFGAGSRLTVL.

This clone was seen only once. V and J are TRBV9 and TRBJ1-1, with TRBD1 matching over 7 bases. The CDR3 has 13 residues. Germline V lookup: CDR1 SGDLS, CDR2 YYNGEE. The trim removed 3 bases at V and 7 bases at J, leaving 6 bases unmatched. Written as DNA, the CDR3 is TGTGCCAGCAGCGAGACAGGGCGGGGTGAAGCTTTCTTT. It is translated as CASSETGRGEAFF. The whole variable domain, remainder taken from reference TRBV9 and TRBJ1-1, is DSGVTQTPKHLITATGQRVTLRCSPRSGDLSVYWYQQSLDQGLQFLIQYYNGEERAKGNILERFSAQQFPDLHSELNLSSLELGDSALYFCASSETGRGEAFFGQGTRLTVV.

The chain links TRBV4-1 to TRBJ1-2, with 8 bases identical to TRBD1. The V and J ends lost 0 bases and 4 bases, in that order; junction bases with no gene match: 7. The CDR3 has 16 amino acids. Germline assignment: CDR1 MGHRA and CDR2 YSYEKL. For the CDR3, the DNA is TGCGCCAGCAGCCAAGATCGGCAGGGGGCAATCTATGGCTACACCTTC. Protein product: CASSQDRQGAIYGYTF.

Turning to this clone: A much bigger clone sits one base away, suggesting this may be a read error. Other DNA sequences in this sample translate to the same CDR3. J is TRBJ2-7 and V is TRBV5-1; D not certain. The CDR3 sequence is 11 residues long. Trimming left V 6 bases short and J 6 bases short, with 10 bases between. Germline V CDR1 and CDR2: SGHRS, YFSETQ. DNA for the CDR3: TGCGCCAGCACCTCTGGTGGCGAGCAGTACTTC. This encodes CASTSGGEQYF.

The chain employs TRBV27 and TRBJ2-7; 10 nucleotides line up with TRBD2. This CDR3 is 14 amino acids long. J was trimmed by 6 bases and V by 6 bases; bases with no gene match: 8. Germline-derived CDR1 and CDR2 are MNHEY and SMNVEV (reference sequence). The CDR3 sequence is CASRTLAGAGEQYF. In DNA form, the CDR3 reads TGTGCCAGCAGGACTCTAGCGGGAGCGGGCGAGCAGTACTTC.

The rearrangement joins TRBV13 to TRBJ2-5, with 9 bases lining up with TRBD2. Germline CDR1 is PRHDT and CDR2 is FYEKMQ (reference sequence). The J segment lost 6 bases and the V segment lost 5 bases, leaving 13 bases of the junction unmatched. The CDR3 is 16 residues long. The CDR3 DNA reads as TGTGCCAGCAGCCGCCCCGTGGCGGGGGGGCCGCAGACCCAGTACTTC. Translating gives CASSRPVAGGPQTQYF.

J is TRBJ2-4 and V is TRBV6-5; no definite D call. CDR1 MNHEY and CDR2 SVGAGI come from the germline V gene. The length of the CDR3 is 15 residues. Trimming shortened V by 6 bases and J by 0 bases, and 12 bases separated the two germline ends. The CDR3, as DNA: TGTGCCAGCAGCCCCGTTCGGCTAGCCAAAAACATTCAGTACTTC. The encoded protein is CASSPVRLAKNIQYF.